These 21 T cell receptor beta chains came from one sample sequenced in a study of shared clonotypes between healthy human individuals. Sequenced by immunoSEQ multiplex PCR; TCRdb stores in-frame clones only, minus some. The data contain fewer than 550,000 clones, about 79% of them singletons. The sample was PBMCs. These receptors originate from a woman aged 40-49 years in good health. Some clones in this sample may be carry-over from other donors' samples.

The CDR3: CASSVEGADTEAFF. CDR3 sequence (DNA): TGTGCCAGCAGTGTGGAAGGGGCGGACACTGAAGCTTTCTTT. J is TRBJ1-1 and V is TRBV6-1, with D possibly matching TRBD1 (5 bases). This CDR3 is 14 amino acids long. Germline lookup yields CDR1 MNHNS and CDR2 SASEGT. Trimming removed 4 bases at V and 3 bases at J, with 12 bases between.

In this sample, this clone turned up once. This chain links TRBV5-8 with TRBJ2-5, with TRBD1 identical over 10 bases. V dropped 4 bases and J dropped 5; count of bases not matched to a gene: 8. Germline V gives CDR1 SGHTS, CDR2 YDEGEE. CDR3 length: 15 residues. This CDR3 is CASSLGGQGGETQYF. For the CDR3, the DNA is TGTGCCAGCAGCCTAGGCGGACAGGGGGGGGAGACCCAGTACTTC.

J is TRBJ1-1 and V is TRBV7-2; no firm D call. Germline V gives CDR1 SGHTA, CDR2 FQGNSA. The CDR3 has 12 residues. V lost 4 bases and J lost 6, with 9 bases in between. The CDR3 DNA is TGTGCCAGCAGCTCCCTCCGCCCTGAAGCTTTCTTT. This codes for CASSSLRPEAFF.

The chain joins TRBV27 to TRBJ1-1; the D gene is possibly TRBD1 (6 bases). The V and J ends lost 3 bases and 5 bases respectively, with 22 bases between them. Germline-derived CDR1 and CDR2 are MNHEY and SMNVEV (reference sequence). The CDR3 consists of 17 residues. The CDR3 DNA is TGTGCCAGCAGTTTCTGGCCCCCGGGCAGGGGATTGACTGAAGCTTTCTTT. This encodes CASSFWPPGRGLTEAFF.

This clone came up a few times. The chain uses TRBV5-1 and TRBJ2-2, with D possibly TRBD2 on 5 matching bases. The V end lost 6 bases, the J end lost 1 base, and 13 bases lay between the germline ends. The length of the CDR3 is 15 residues. Germline V lookup: CDR1 SGHRS, CDR2 YFSETQ. The chain's CDR3 is CASTPGGGNTGELFF. For the CDR3, the DNA is TGCGCCAGCACCCCCGGCGGAGGGAACACCGGGGAGCTGTTTTTT.

This clone occurred a few times. The chain is built from TRBV19 and TRBJ1-5, with 9 bases matching TRBD1. CDR3 length: 15 residues. J was trimmed by 0 bases and V by 10 bases; bases with no gene match: 7. CDR1 and CDR2 (germline): LNHDA, SQIVND (reference sequence). The chain's CDR3 is CAIGGTGLSNQPQHF. For the CDR3, the DNA is TGTGCCATAGGGGGGACAGGGCTTAGCAATCAGCCCCAGCATTTT. The variable domain in full, with the rest retrieved from reference TRBV19 and TRBJ1-5, is DGGITQSPKYLFRKEGQNVTLSCEQNLNHDAMYWYRQDPGQGLRLIYYSQIVNDFQKGDIAEGYSVSREKKESFPLTVTSAQKNPTAFYLCAIGGTGLSNQPQHFGDGTRLSIL.

In its sample, this clone was seen many times. The same CDR3 can be traced to other DNA sequences in this sample. This sequence joins TRBV19 and TRBJ1-4; D is possibly TRBD1 (6 bases). Germline CDR1 LNHDA, CDR2 SQIVND (reference sequence). CDR3 size: 16 residues. The ends were cut back, 3 bases at V and 8 bases at J, with 19 bases in the middle. This CDR3 reads CASSIGRQGTGEKLFF. DNA of the CDR3: TGTGCCAGTAGTATCGGACGCCAGGGGACGGGAGAAAAACTGTTTTTT.

The J gene is TRBJ2-6, the V gene TRBV6-5, with TRBD1 identical over 8 bases. This CDR3 region has 15 residues. CDR1 and CDR2 from the germline V gene are MNHEY and SVGAGI. Trimming took 7 bases from V and 4 from J; bases not matched to a gene: 6. In nucleotides, the CDR3 is TGTGCCAGCAATCCGGACAGGGCGGGGGCCAACGTCCTGACTTTC. This codes for CASNPDRAGANVLTF.

The rearrangement uses TRBV19 and TRBJ2-5; TRBD1 or TRBD2 may be the D gene (5 bases each). Germline loops: CDR1 LNHDA, CDR2 SQIVND (reference sequence). The CDR3 runs 13 residues. V lost 6 bases and J lost 5, with 13 bases in between. The CDR3 sequence: CASSQDWGETQYF. CDR3 DNA: TGTGCCAGTAGCCAAGACTGGGGGGAGACCCAGTACTTC. Full variable domain (rest looked up from reference TRBV19 and TRBJ2-5): DGGITQSPKYLFRKEGQNVTLSCEQNLNHDAMYWYRQDPGQGLRLIYYSQIVNDFQKGDIAEGYSVSREKKESFPLTVTSAQKNPTAFYLCASSQDWGETQYFGPGTRLLVL.

V is TRBV9 and J is TRBJ2-3; possibly TRBD2 for D (6 bases). Trimming stripped 5 bases from V and 4 bases from J, with 11 bases between. The germline V gene has CDR1 SGDLS and CDR2 YYNGEE. This CDR3 comprises 13 residues. CDR3 protein: CASRGGTPDTQYF. CDR3 nucleotides: TGTGCCAGCAGAGGCGGGACCCCAGATACGCAGTATTTT.

This rearrangement joins TRBV18 to TRBJ2-1, with 11 bases that match TRBD1. With 2 bases clipped from V and 6 bases from J, the junction kept 6 bases outside the gene matches. The V gene's germline CDR1 is KGHSH and CDR2 LQKENI. The CDR3 length is 16 residues. The DNA of the CDR3 is TGTGCCAGCTCACCAGGCTTGGGGACAGGGGGCAATGAGCAGTTCTTC. This translates into CASSPGLGTGGNEQFF.

This clone has only one observation. The chain is built from TRBV9 and TRBJ1-1; D might be TRBD1 (5 bases). CDR1 is SGDLS, CDR2 YYNGEE, per germline. The CDR3 length is 16 residues. V was clipped by 2 bases and J by 5 bases, with 19 bases between them. As DNA, the CDR3 is TGTGCCAGCAGCGTCCCGGTCGGGGGGTTTAATACTGAAGCTTTCTTT. Encoded protein: CASSVPVGGFNTEAFF.

The chain joins TRBV9 to TRBJ2-3; 9 bases map to TRBD2. This CDR3 comprises 16 residues. Trimming cost V 4 bases and J 3 bases; bases outside gene matches: 9. Germline CDR1 and CDR2: SGDLS and YYNGEE. CDR3 nucleotides: TGTGCCAGCAGCCCCATAGCGGGAGTAGGGACAGATACGCAGTATTTT. Protein sequence: CASSPIAGVGTDTQYF.

The chain couples TRBV28 to TRBJ2-1, with 7 bases aligning to TRBD2. The trim removed 3 bases at V and 13 bases at J, leaving 6 bases unmatched. The CDR3 runs 12 residues. Germline lookup yields CDR1 MDHEN and CDR2 SYDVKM. The CDR3 coding sequence is TGTGCCAGCAGTTTTCTCGGGACTAATCAGTTCTTC. Translated, it gives CASSFLGTNQFF.

This rearrangement joins TRBV18 to TRBJ2-2; D is undetermined. CDR1 is KGHSH and CDR2 is LQKENI in the germline V gene. CDR3 length: 16 amino acids. Trimming removed 1 base from V and 0 bases from J, with 9 bases in between. The CDR3 DNA follows: TGTGCCAGCTCACCACTCCAGATTACGAACACCGGGGAGCTGTTTTTT. It codes for CASSPLQITNTGELFF.

The chain recombines TRBV5-1 with TRBJ2-2, with D perhaps TRBD1 (6 bases). The V end lost 1 base, the J end lost 5 bases, and 9 bases lay between the germline ends. The CDR3 has 14 residues. CDR1 and CDR2 (germline): SGHRS, YFSETQ. CDR3 region: CASSLTGITGELFF. The CDR3 DNA reads TGCGCCAGCAGCTTGACAGGGATAACCGGGGAGCTGTTTTTT.

The chain employs TRBV7-2 and TRBJ2-3, with unresolved D. V was shortened by 1 base and J by 2 bases, with 7 bases between the two germline ends. The germline CDR1 and CDR2 sequences are SGHTA and FQGNSA. The CDR3 is 14 amino acids. The CDR3 DNA sequence: TGTGCCAGCAGCTTAGACCGGTTCACAGATACGCAGTATTTT. It yields the protein CASSLDRFTDTQYF.

This chain links TRBV19 with TRBJ2-3; the match to TRBD1 covers 8 bases. V shed 6 bases and J 7 bases; nucleotides not matched to a gene: 3. Germline V lookup: CDR1 LNHDA, CDR2 SQIVND (reference sequence). The CDR3 is 12 residues long. The CDR3 reads CASRTGENTQYF. In nucleotides, the CDR3 is TGTGCCAGTAGGACAGGGGAAAATACGCAGTATTTT.

This clone has only one observation. V gene TRBV7-2 combines with J gene TRBJ2-3; TRBD2 agrees at 12 bases. The germline gives CDR1 SGHTA, CDR2 FQGNSA. The CDR3 spans 17 residues. With 1 base clipped from V and 3 bases from J, the junction kept 5 bases outside the gene matches. The CDR3 here is CASSLDGLAGKTDTQYF. The CDR3 DNA sequence: TGTGCCAGCAGCTTAGACGGACTAGCGGGAAAGACAGATACGCAGTATTTT.

The V call is TRBV4-2, the J call TRBJ1-2, with 9 bases lining up with TRBD1. CDR1 and CDR2 from the germline V gene are LGHNA and YNFKEQ. V shed 2 bases, J shed 5 bases, and the junction held 6 bases outside the gene matches. This CDR3 is built from 15 residues. The DNA of the CDR3 is TGTGCCAGCAGCCAACCAACAGGGGGCGGTTATGGCTACACCTTC. Residues: CASSQPTGGGYGYTF.

The chain uses TRBV7-9 and TRBJ2-1; 10 bases are a match to TRBD2. Trimming cost V 5 bases and J 3 bases; bases outside gene matches: 13. This CDR3 has 18 residues. CDR1 is SEHNR, CDR2 FQNEAQ, per germline (reference sequence). The chain's CDR3 is CASSDKVEREGIYNEQFF. The CDR3 DNA reads TGTGCCAGCAGCGACAAAGTGGAGCGGGAGGGCATCTACAATGAGCAGTTCTTC.